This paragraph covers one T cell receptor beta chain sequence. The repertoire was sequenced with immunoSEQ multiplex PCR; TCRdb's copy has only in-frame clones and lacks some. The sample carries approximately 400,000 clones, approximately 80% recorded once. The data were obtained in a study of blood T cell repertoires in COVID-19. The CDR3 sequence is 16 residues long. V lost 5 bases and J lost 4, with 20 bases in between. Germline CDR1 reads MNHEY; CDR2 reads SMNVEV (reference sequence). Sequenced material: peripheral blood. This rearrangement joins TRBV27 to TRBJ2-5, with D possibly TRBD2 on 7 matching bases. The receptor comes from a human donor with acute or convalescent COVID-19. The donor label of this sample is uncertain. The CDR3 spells CASSEEGGGRAETQYF. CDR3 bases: TGTGCCAGCAGTGAGGAGGGAGGGGGTCGGGCAGAGACCCAGTACTTC.